These 19 T cell receptor beta chains originate from one sample sequenced in a study of cytomegalovirus exposure and HLA in healthy donors. The data were produced by immunoSEQ multiplex PCR, yet TCRdb's version contains in-frame clones alone and is incomplete. Among about 88,000 clones listed, approximately 81% were seen once. Sequenced material: PBMCs. The receptor set was obtained from a woman between 18 and 29 years old in good health and CMV-seropositive.

This chain joins TRBV28 and TRBJ1-2, with D possibly TRBD1 on 5 matching bases. The V gene's germline CDR1 is MDHEN and CDR2 SYDVKM. V was shortened by 6 bases and J by 4 bases, with 15 bases between the two germline ends. The CDR3 sequence is 14 residues long. The CDR3 DNA is TGTGCCAGCAGCCCGGCGGGGGGTGGCTATGGCTACACCTTC. Its protein product is CASSPAGGGYGYTF.

CDR3 residues: CASTQGGSRGYTF. CDR3 bases: TGTGCCAGCACCCAGGGAGGCTCAAGGGGCTACACCTTC. The rearrangement joins TRBV6-1 to TRBJ1-2; D is possibly TRBD1 (5 bases). Germline CDR1 and CDR2: MNHNS and SASEGT. Trimming shortened V by 7 bases and J by 8 bases, and 17 bases separated the two germline ends. The CDR3 length is 13 residues.

The chain carries TRBV12-5 and TRBJ1-2; D possibly corresponds to TRBD1 (5 bases). CDR3 length: 15 amino acids. V dropped 0 bases and J dropped 2 bases, with 10 bases sitting between them. The germline V gene has CDR1 LGHNT and CDR2 FRNRAP. The chain's CDR3 is CASGLVTSGNYGYTF. As DNA, the CDR3 is TGTGCTAGTGGTTTGGTAACGTCAGGGAACTATGGCTACACCTTC.

The chain carries TRBV9 and TRBJ2-3; 7 bases fit TRBD1. Germline values: CDR1 SGDLS, CDR2 YYNGEE. There are 14 residues in the CDR3. Trimming at V came to 2 bases and at J to 2 bases, leaving 2 bases not matched to a gene. The CDR3, as DNA: TGTGCCAGCAGCGTTGGACAGGCCACAGATACGCAGTATTTT. This codes for CASSVGQATDTQYF. Using reference TRBV9 and TRBJ2-3 for the parts outside the CDR3, the full variable domain is DSGVTQTPKHLITATGQRVTLRCSPRSGDLSVYWYQQSLDQGLQFLIQYYNGEERAKGNILERFSAQQFPDLHSELNLSSLELGDSALYFCASSVGQATDTQYFGPGTRLTVL.

This clone was seen only a few times. This rearrangement joins TRBV9 to TRBJ2-7, with TRBD2 matching over 10 bases. The CDR3 totals 16 residues. With V trimmed by 0 bases and J by 0 bases, 3 bases remained unmatched. CDR1 is SGDLS, CDR2 YYNGEE, per germline. CDR3 sequence reads: CASSVESGGASYEQYF. DNA of the CDR3: TGTGCCAGCAGCGTAGAGAGCGGGGGGGCCTCCTACGAGCAGTACTTC.

The gene calls are TRBV7-9 and TRBJ2-5, with a tentative D call TRBD1 (5 bases). V gave up 5 bases and J gave up 4 bases, with 14 bases separating them. Germline-derived CDR1 and CDR2 are SEHNR and FQNEAQ (reference sequence). The CDR3 is 14 amino acids. Here the CDR3 reads CASSLRVGAETQYF. The CDR3, as DNA: TGTGCCAGCAGCCTCAGGGTAGGGGCAGAGACCCAGTACTTC.

The CDR3 here is CASSLGVSAGMNQPQHF. The CDR3 region has the DNA TGCGCCAGCAGCTTGGGGGTCTCGGCAGGGATGAATCAGCCCCAGCATTTT. The chain uses TRBV5-1 and TRBJ1-5; maybe TRBD1 (5 bases). The CDR3 covers 17 residues. Trimming pared 0 bases from V and 4 bases from J, leaving 17 bases between. Per the germline V gene, CDR1 is SGHRS and CDR2 is YFSETQ.

The chain uses TRBV19 and TRBJ1-2; TRBD1 might be the D (6 bases). Germline V gene lookup returns CDR1 LNHDA and CDR2 SQIVND (reference sequence). The V end was cut by 5 bases, the J end by 2 bases, with 15 bases between. This CDR3 region has 15 residues. Here the CDR3 reads CASSSDRGKNYGYTF. CDR3 nucleotides: TGTGCCAGTAGTTCAGATAGGGGGAAGAACTATGGCTACACCTTC.

The J gene is TRBJ1-1, the V gene TRBV7-6; the D gene is possibly TRBD1 (6 bases). The CDR3 loop spans 14 amino acids. The V gene lost 4 bases and the J gene lost 1 base, with 10 bases spanning the gap. CDR1 is SGHVS and CDR2 is FNYEAQ in the germline V gene. Here the CDR3 DNA reads TGTGCCAGCAGCTCAGGACAGCCGAACACTGAAGCTTTCTTT. This translates into CASSSGQPNTEAFF.

This clone has a handful of counts. The rearrangement uses TRBV2 and TRBJ1-4; the D gene is possibly TRBD1 (6 bases). The V gene's germline CDR1 is SNHLY and CDR2 FYNNEI. The CDR3 totals 15 residues. The germline V and J ends were trimmed by 2 bases and 8 bases, with 15 bases remaining between them. CDR3: CASSEPGGLREKLFF. The CDR3 DNA sequence: TGTGCCAGCAGTGAACCCGGGGGGCTTAGAGAAAAACTGTTTTTT.

The genes are TRBV5-1 and TRBJ2-2; 7 positions match TRBD1. The ends lost 2 bases at V and 0 bases at J; junction bases unmatched: 4. The CDR3 has 16 amino acids. CDR1 and CDR2 (germline): SGHRS, YFSETQ. DNA of the CDR3: TGCGCCAGCAGCTTTTCCGGGACAGCGAACACCGGGGAGCTGTTTTTT. Translation gives CASSFSGTANTGELFF.

CDR3 sequence: CASSPRSLQETQYF. The CDR3 DNA reads TGTGCCAGCTCACCGCGGAGCCTCCAAGAGACCCAGTACTTC. This chain joins TRBV18 and TRBJ2-5; D is ambiguous. The CDR3 has 14 residues. CDR1 is KGHSH, CDR2 LQKENI, per germline. V lost 3 bases and J 1 base, leaving 9 bases between the germline ends.

This chain connects TRBV28 to TRBJ2-7, with TRBD1 matching 8 bases. Germline CDR1 is MDHEN and CDR2 is SYDVKM. The CDR3 is made up of 15 amino acids. V trimming: 2 bases; J trimming: 12 bases; junction bases outside the gene matches: 15. The CDR3 bases are TGTGCCAGCAGTTTAACTGGTCAGGGGGCTTGGTTTAGGTACTTC. Its protein is CASSLTGQGAWFRYF.

V gene TRBV7-8 combines with J gene TRBJ1-3, with 7 bases lining up with TRBD1. V was clipped by 1 base and J by 1 base; unmatched bases: 7. This CDR3 has 17 amino acids. Germline V gene data show CDR1 as SGHVS and CDR2 as FQNEAQ. The CDR3 sequence is CASSLEQGRFSGNTIYF. Written as DNA, the CDR3 is TGTGCCAGCAGCTTAGAACAGGGGAGGTTTTCTGGAAACACCATATATTTT. The variable domain in full, with the rest retrieved from reference TRBV7-8 and TRBJ1-3, is GAGVSQSPRYKVAKRGQDVALRCDPISGHVSLFWYQQALGQGPEFLTYFQNEAQLDKSGLPSDRFFAERPEGSVSTLKIQRTQQEDSAVYLCASSLEQGRFSGNTIYFGEGSWLTVV.

J is TRBJ2-1 and V is TRBV7-8; D remains unclear. V lost 5 bases, J lost 2 bases, and 10 bases lay in between. The germline V gene has CDR1 SGHVS and CDR2 FQNEAQ. CDR3 length equals 14 residues. The CDR3 protein is CASSPSETYNEQFF. In DNA, the CDR3 is TGTGCCAGCAGCCCCAGTGAAACCTACAATGAGCAGTTCTTC.

This rearrangement joins TRBV6-5 to TRBJ2-3; 8 bases agree with TRBD2. Trimming at V came to 2 bases and at J to 1 base, leaving 2 bases not matched to a gene. CDR1 is MNHEY, CDR2 SVGAGI, per germline. The CDR3 sequence is 15 residues long. CDR3 DNA sequence: TGTGCCAGCAGTTACGGCGGGGGGCGCACAGATACGCAGTATTTT. This encodes CASSYGGGRTDTQYF.

This chain joins TRBV9 and TRBJ2-6; TRBD1 might be the D (5 bases). V dropped 0 bases and J dropped 0 bases, with 16 bases sitting between them. Germline loops: CDR1 SGDLS, CDR2 YYNGEE. CDR3 length: 19 amino acids. The CDR3 region has the DNA TGTGCCAGCAGCGTAGATCTCAGGGTTTCCTTCTCTGGGGCCAACGTCCTGACTTTC. The encoded protein is CASSVDLRVSFSGANVLTF.

The V gene is TRBV5-1, the J gene TRBJ2-1, with 7 bases that match TRBD2. Germline V gives CDR1 SGHRS, CDR2 YFSETQ. V was pared by 0 bases and J by 5 bases, with 5 bases of the junction left unmatched. The CDR3 has 15 amino acids. CDR3 protein: CASSLEVGGDNEQFF. The CDR3 bases are TGCGCCAGCAGCTTGGAGGTTGGGGGGGACAATGAGCAGTTCTTC.

V gene TRBV30 combines with J gene TRBJ1-1; D is uncertain. V was trimmed by 0 bases and J by 4 bases, leaving 9 bases between them. Germline assignment: CDR1 GTSNPN and CDR2 SVGIG (reference sequence). This CDR3 has 13 amino acids. The CDR3 DNA sequence: TGTGCCTGGAGTGTATCTGGAGGCACTGAAGCTTTCTTT. Translating it yields CAWSVSGGTEAFF.